The source of this TCR beta chain is a study of molecular identifiers for immune sequencing clone quantification. Study information: With replicates, the RNA of around 20,000 or 100,000 naive CD8 cells was split five ways and four were sequenced.

In TCRdb, the PCR reads were re-called with MiXCR into one record per CDR3 protein. This sample yields under 800,000 distinct CDR3 sequences, of which around 25% are seen a single time; 0.78% belongs to the top ten. Findings of the study overall: Detection of one spiked Jurkat cell's TCR RNA reportedly worked in 1 million or so naive cells.

CDR3 length: 12 amino acids. This clonotype was seen once. What it recognizes is unknown. The junction differs from germline at one of its ends, possibly a read error. The sequence was collected from a human donor in good health. Some libraries in this study had Jurkat cell RNA spiked in. This rearrangement joins TRBV12-3 or TRBV12-4 to TRBJ1-6; D is uncertain. The specimen was naive CD8+ T cells from blood, with Jurkat cell RNA spiked in. Subset here: FACS-sorted CD8+CD4-CCR7+CD45RA+ naive T cells. In nucleotides, the CDR3 is TGTGCCAGCAGGGTAGGGAGTTCACCCCTCGACTTT. This encodes CASRVGSSPLDF.